This T cell receptor (beta chain) was captured by sequencing in a study of response to subunit inactivated influenza vaccine. General observations from the study: Each seasonal influenza vaccination, the authors suggested, recruits few new T cells.

This CDR3 spans 14 amino acids. The germline CDR1 and CDR2 sequences are ENHRY and SYGVKD. The V end was cut by 4 bases, the J end by 5 bases, with 14 bases between. On this clonotype itself: Its matching antigen is unknown.

One entry per CDR3 protein, called by TCRdb with MiXCR from the RT-PCR reads. The table shows approximately 500,000 distinct CDR3 sequences, with approximately 20% occurring only once. This sample also appeared in a second study, on T cells expressing NK-cell markers. Turning to that study: cDNA encoding TCR beta was synthesized via 5'RACE template switching incorporating UMIs. The TCR beta repertoires originated in sorted CD3+CD56+NKG2C+, CD3+CD56+NKG2C- and CD3+CD56-NKG2C+ T cells. Roughly six donors showed dominant NKG2C+ clonotypes comprising roughly 1.0-7.5% of their CD8+ T cells. Questions lingered over whether expanded NKG2C+ T cell clones were HCMV-specific.

This chain connects TRBV10-3 to TRBJ1-2, with D possibly being TRBD1 (6 bases). This receptor was identified in a man in his fifties or sixties who received an inactivated influenza vaccine. Specimen: CD4+ T cells sorted from PBMCs, collected approximately 12 days after vaccination. CDR3 loop: CAISAGARVYGYTF. The CDR3 DNA reads TGTGCCATCAGTGCGGGGGCGAGAGTGTATGGCTACACCTTC.